This passage covers 21 T cell receptor beta chains from one sample sequenced in a study of shared clonotypes between healthy human individuals. Measured with immunoSEQ multiplex PCR; TCRdb has only the in-frame clones, and not every one. This sample has roughly 1,500,000 clones, with around 98.5% found just once. The sequenced sample was naive CD4+ T cells sorted from blood. Subset described: CD45RA+ positively selected. Receptor source: a man aged 25 to 40 in good health.

The chain's CDR3 is CASSYPGQGSTGELFF. In DNA, the CDR3 is TGCGCCAGCAGCTACCCGGGACAGGGATCCACCGGGGAGCTGTTTTTT. This chain uses TRBV5-1 with TRBJ2-2; TRBD1 agrees at 9 bases. Germline V gene sequence: CDR1 SGHRS, CDR2 YFSETQ. V gave up 3 bases and J gave up 4 bases; unmatched junction bases: 7. CDR3 length: 16 residues.

V usage is TRBV18 and J usage is TRBJ1-1; D is ambiguous. CDR1 is KGHSH and CDR2 is LQKENI in the germline V gene. V was pared by 8 bases and J by 4 bases, with 14 bases between. This CDR3 has 13 amino acids. CDR3 in amino acids: CASTGSLGTEAFF. In DNA form, the CDR3 reads TGTGCCAGCACGGGTTCCCTGGGCACTGAAGCTTTCTTT. The full variable domain, rest sourced from reference TRBV18 and TRBJ1-1, is NAGVMQNPRHLVRRRGQEARLRCSPMKGHSHVYWYRQLPEEGLKFMVYLQKENIIDESGMPKERFSAEFPKEGPSILRIQQVVRGDSAAYFCASTGSLGTEAFFGQGTRLTVV.

This chain links TRBV28 with TRBJ1-4; D is possibly TRBD1 (6 bases). The CDR3 loop spans 15 amino acids. From germline, CDR1 is MDHEN and CDR2 SYDVKM. The V gene lost 3 bases and the J gene lost 10 bases, with 18 bases spanning the gap. CDR3 loop: CASSFGLGGRRKLFF. CDR3 bases: TGTGCCAGCAGTTTTGGGCTGGGGGGGCGTAGAAAACTGTTTTTT. Variable domain in full (rest from reference TRBV28 and TRBJ1-4): DVKVTQSSRYLVKRTGEKVFLECVQDMDHENMFWYRQDPGLGLRLIYFSYDVKMKEKGDIPEGYSVSREKKERFSLILESASTNQTSMYLCASSFGLGGRRKLFFGSGTQLSVL.

J is TRBJ2-7 and V is TRBV9; D may match TRBD1 or TRBD2 (5 bases each). CDR1 and CDR2 from the germline V gene are SGDLS and YYNGEE. There are 16 residues in the CDR3. Trimming stripped 0 bases from V and 6 bases from J, with 19 bases between. The CDR3 region has the DNA TGTGCCAGCAGCGTAGAGAGGGGCTCCTCTTTCTCCGAGCAGTACTTC. This translates into CASSVERGSSFSEQYF.

J is TRBJ1-2 and V is TRBV7-2; D ambiguous. Germline V lookup: CDR1 SGHTA, CDR2 FQGNSA. The V end was cut by 3 bases, the J end by 0 bases, with 11 bases between. The CDR3 sequence is 15 residues long. CDR3 in DNA: TGTGCCAGCAGCTTGGAGGATTTTTCTAACTATGGCTACACCTTC. Protein: CASSLEDFSNYGYTF.

The rearrangement links TRBV6-1 to TRBJ1-3; TRBD1 might be the D (5 bases). CDR3 length: 15 residues. Per germline, CDR1 MNHNS and CDR2 SASEGT. Deletions cut 2 bases from V and 4 bases from J, with 12 bases between. CDR3 coding DNA: TGTGCCAGCAGTGAATTGAGGGGAAGAGGAAACACCATATATTTT. Protein product: CASSELRGRGNTIYF.

The chain links TRBV2 to TRBJ2-4; 8 nucleotides align to TRBD1. There are 13 residues in the CDR3. After removal of 4 bases from V and 7 bases from J, the junction contained 3 bases not matched to a gene. Germline V gene lookup returns CDR1 SNHLY and CDR2 FYNNEI. CDR3 sequence reads: CASSGRDRNIQYF. The CDR3 region has the DNA TGTGCCAGCAGTGGCCGGGACAGGAACATTCAGTACTTC. Full variable domain (remainder filled in from reference TRBV2 and TRBJ2-4): EPEVTQTPSHQVTQMGQEVILRCVPISNHLYFYWYRQILGQKVEFLVSFYNNEISEKSEIFDDQFSVERPDGSNFTLKIRSTKLEDSAMYFCASSGRDRNIQYFGAGTRLSVL.

This CDR3 is CASSAQGYGYTF. CDR3 nucleotides: TGTGCCAGCAGTGCCCAGGGCTATGGCTACACCTTC. This chain links TRBV7-9 with TRBJ1-2; TRBD1 might be the D (5 bases). Looked up from germline, CDR1 is SEHNR and CDR2 is FQNEAQ (reference sequence). Trimming shortened V by 6 bases and J by 4 bases, and 9 bases separated the two germline ends. The CDR3 totals 12 residues.

Worth noting for this clone: Additional DNA sequences in this sample encode the identical CDR3. The chain has TRBV9 and TRBJ2-5; the match to TRBD1 covers 7 bases. J lost 4 bases, V lost 0 bases, and 3 bases had no gene match. Germline-derived CDR1 and CDR2 are SGDLS and YYNGEE. The CDR3 is 14 residues long. The DNA of the CDR3 is TGTGCCAGCAGCGTAGTTCCAGGGGGAGAGACCCAGTACTTC. This sequence encodes CASSVVPGGETQYF.

The chain carries TRBV7-9 and TRBJ2-1; TRBD2 matches 7 bases. The CDR3 contains 13 residues. Germline assignment: CDR1 SEHNR and CDR2 FQNEAQ (reference sequence). The V segment lost 7 bases and the J segment 6 bases; nucleotides outside the gene matches: 6. Written as DNA, the CDR3 is TGTGCCAGCACCTACGGACTAGTCAATGAGCAGTTCTTC. Protein product: CASTYGLVNEQFF.

A word on this clone: Its ends do not fully match the called genes, so a read error is possible. The J gene is TRBJ2-1, the V gene TRBV7-9, with 15 nucleotides matching TRBD2. The CDR3 extends over 13 amino acids. Germline V gene lookup returns CDR1 SEHNR and CDR2 FQNEAQ (reference sequence). The CDR3: CASSYTGTSGRLF. CDR3 in DNA: TGTGCCAGCAGCTATACCGGGACTAGCGGGAGGCTCTTC.

A single count supports this clone. The chain links TRBV28 to TRBJ1-2, with D hard to call. Germline values: CDR1 MDHEN, CDR2 SYDVKM. Trimming left V 3 bases short and J 2 bases short, with 10 bases between. The CDR3 length is 14 residues. The CDR3 DNA follows: TGTGCCAGCAGTTTTCATGACACGAACTATGGCTACACCTTC. It translates to CASSFHDTNYGYTF.

V and J are TRBV21-1 and TRBJ2-1; the D call in the table, TRBD1, was not verified against the DNA. TRBV21-1 is marked as a pseudogene. This CDR3 comprises 15 residues. DNA of the CDR3: TGTGCCAGTTCCGACCCGGCCCAGGGTTATAATGAGCAGTTCTTC. Translating gives CASSDPAQGYNEQFF.

This chain uses TRBV5-1 with TRBJ2-2; 7 bases are a match to TRBD2. With 7 bases clipped from V and 4 bases from J, the junction kept 10 bases outside the gene matches. Germline V gene sequence: CDR1 SGHRS, CDR2 YFSETQ. CDR3 size: 15 residues. CDR3 amino acids: CASCVREVGTGELFF. The CDR3 bases are TGCGCCAGCTGTGTCCGGGAGGTAGGCACCGGGGAGCTGTTTTTT.

The chain combines TRBV5-1 with TRBJ2-7; the match to TRBD1 covers 9 bases. V shed 2 bases and J 5 bases; nucleotides not matched to a gene: 5. Germline CDR1 SGHRS, CDR2 YFSETQ. The CDR3 loop spans 14 amino acids. The CDR3 sequence: CASSFGQGNDEQYF. The CDR3 DNA reads as TGCGCCAGCAGCTTTGGACAGGGGAACGACGAGCAGTACTTC. The complete variable domain, with remaining parts taken from reference TRBV5-1 and TRBJ2-7, reads KAGVTQTPRYLIKTRGQQVTLSCSPISGHRSVSWYQQTPGQGLQFLFEYFSETQRNKGNFPGRFSGRQFSNSRSEMNVSTLELGDSALYLCASSFGQGNDEQYFGPGTRLTVT.

This chain links TRBV18 with TRBJ2-5; D possibly matches TRBD1 or TRBD2 (6 bases each). Germline V gene data show CDR1 as KGHSH and CDR2 as LQKENI. The CDR3 has 14 amino acids. Trimming shortened V by 1 base and J by 7 bases, and 13 bases separated the two germline ends. CDR3 amino acids: CASSPRGGRVTQYF. CDR3 sequence (DNA): TGTGCCAGCTCACCACGAGGGGGGAGAGTGACCCAGTACTTC.

In regard to this clone: Within the sample, other DNA sequences also encode this same CDR3. This chain uses TRBV18 with TRBJ2-2, with TRBD1 matching over 10 bases. Germline assignment: CDR1 KGHSH and CDR2 LQKENI. V lost 3 bases to trimming and J lost 5 bases; unmatched junction nucleotides: 0. The CDR3 is 14 residues long. The CDR3 loop reads CASSPGQGTGELFF. The CDR3 DNA reads as TGTGCCAGCTCACCGGGACAGGGGACCGGGGAGCTGTTTTTT.

The V and J genes are TRBV7-2 and TRBJ2-7, with a weak D call TRBD1 (6 bases). This CDR3 contains 15 residues. The germline V gene has CDR1 SGHTA and CDR2 FQGNSA. Trimming stripped 4 bases from V and 3 bases from J, with 16 bases between. Here the CDR3 DNA reads TGTGCCAGCAGCTCTAGGACCGGGACAAGCTACGAGCAGTACTTC. Residues: CASSSRTGTSYEQYF. The whole variable domain, filled in from reference TRBV7-2 and TRBJ2-7, reads GAGVSQSPSNKVTEKGKDVELRCDPISGHTALYWYRQSLGQGLEFLIYFQGNSAPDKSGLPSDRFSAERTGGSVSTLTIQRTQQEDSAVYLCASSSRTGTSYEQYFGPGTRLTVT.

The chain combines TRBV18 with TRBJ2-7; tentatively, D is TRBD2 (5 bases). With 3 bases removed from V and 2 bases from J, the gap between germline ends came to 14 bases. This CDR3 comprises 15 residues. CDR1 KGHSH and CDR2 LQKENI come from the germline V gene. CDR3 nucleotide sequence: TGTGCCAGCTCACCCCGGACTCCCGCCCCCTACGAGCAGTACTTC. Its protein is CASSPRTPAPYEQYF.

This clone appeared once. J is TRBJ1-5 and V is TRBV6-1, with TRBD1 as a possible D gene (6 bases). The germline V and J ends were trimmed by 3 bases and 2 bases, with 14 bases remaining between them. The CDR3 runs to 16 residues. Germline CDR1 is MNHNS and CDR2 is SASEGT. This chain's CDR3 is CASSELTGMGNQPQHF. The CDR3 DNA reads as TGTGCCAGCAGTGAGTTGACAGGTATGGGCAATCAGCCCCAGCATTTT.

The chain combines TRBV6-5 with TRBJ2-3, with 9 bases matching TRBD2. Germline CDR1 reads MNHEY; CDR2 reads SVGAGI. The CDR3 loop spans 14 amino acids. Trimming removed 8 bases from V and 0 bases from J; junction bases left unmatched: 3. In DNA, the CDR3 is TGTGCCAGCTGCGCGGGAGGGAGCACAGATACGCAGTATTTT. Translating gives CASCAGGSTDTQYF.